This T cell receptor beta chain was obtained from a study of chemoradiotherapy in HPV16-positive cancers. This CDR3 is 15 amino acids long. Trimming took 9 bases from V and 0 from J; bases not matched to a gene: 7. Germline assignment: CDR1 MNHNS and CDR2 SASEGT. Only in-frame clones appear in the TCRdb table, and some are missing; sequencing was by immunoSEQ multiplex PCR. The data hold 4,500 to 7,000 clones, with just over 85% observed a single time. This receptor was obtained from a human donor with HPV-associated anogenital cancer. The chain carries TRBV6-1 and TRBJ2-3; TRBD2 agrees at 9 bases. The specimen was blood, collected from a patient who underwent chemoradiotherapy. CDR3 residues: CASSLAGGSTDTQYF. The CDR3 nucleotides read TGTGCCAGTTCCCTGGCGGGGGGGAGCACAGATACGCAGTATTTT.